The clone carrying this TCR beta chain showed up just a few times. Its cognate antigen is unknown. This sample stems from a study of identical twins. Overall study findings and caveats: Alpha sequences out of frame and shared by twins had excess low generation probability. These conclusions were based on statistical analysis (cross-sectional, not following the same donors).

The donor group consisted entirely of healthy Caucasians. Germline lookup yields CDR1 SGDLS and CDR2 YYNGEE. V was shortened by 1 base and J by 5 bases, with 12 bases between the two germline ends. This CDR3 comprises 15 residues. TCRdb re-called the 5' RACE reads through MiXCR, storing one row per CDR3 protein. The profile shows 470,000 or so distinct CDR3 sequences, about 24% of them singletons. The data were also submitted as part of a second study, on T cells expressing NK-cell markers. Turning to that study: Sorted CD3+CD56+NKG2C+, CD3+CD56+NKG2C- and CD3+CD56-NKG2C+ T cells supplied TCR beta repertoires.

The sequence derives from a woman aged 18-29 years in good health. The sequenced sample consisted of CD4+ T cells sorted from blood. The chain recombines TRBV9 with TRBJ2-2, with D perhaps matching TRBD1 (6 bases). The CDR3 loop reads CASSVSDSRTGELFF. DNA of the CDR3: TGTGCCAGCAGCGTATCGGACAGCCGGACCGGGGAGCTGTTTTTT.